This entry lists 20 T cell receptor beta chains sequenced from one sample in a study of identical twins. MiXCR, applied by TCRdb to the 5' RACE reads, yields one record per CDR3 protein. Of some 790,000 distinct CDR3 sequences in the sample, 18% were seen once. Another study also made use of these data, one on T cells expressing NK-cell markers.

Sequencing used PBMCs. These receptors all stem from a woman younger than 30 in good health.

This clonotype showed up just a few times. The V gene is TRBV21-1, the J gene TRBJ2-5; the table names TRBD2, a call not compared with the DNA. TRBV21-1 is a pseudogene segment. CDR3 size: 17 residues. CDR3 sequence: CASSKAGLGLARETQYF. For the CDR3, the DNA is TGTGCCAGCAGCAAAGCGGGACTAGGACTAGCCCGAGAGACCCAGTACTTC.

A few counts support this clonotype. This chain connects TRBV5-5 to TRBJ2-7; D uncertain. CDR1 SGHKS and CDR2 YYEKEE come from the germline V gene (reference sequence). Deletions cut 0 bases from V and 4 bases from J, with 8 bases between. The CDR3 sequence is 13 residues long. CDR3 residues: CASSLDGRYEQYF. The CDR3 DNA is TGTGCCAGCAGCTTGGATGGACGGTACGAGCAGTACTTC.

The genes are TRBV11-2 and TRBJ2-1; D possibly corresponds to TRBD2 (5 bases). The germline CDR1 and CDR2 sequences are SGHAT and FQNNGV. CDR3 length equals 14 residues. The V end lost 5 bases, the J end lost 4 bases, and 12 bases lay between the germline ends. The CDR3, as DNA: TGTGCCAGCAGCCAGGCCGGCGGGTACAATGAGCAGTTCTTC. As protein: CASSQAGGYNEQFF.

This clonotype has only a few counts. This sequence joins TRBV27 and TRBJ1-5; TRBD1 is a possible D gene (5 bases). V lost 4 bases and J 7 bases, leaving 26 bases between the germline ends. The V gene's germline CDR1 is MNHEY and CDR2 SMNVEV (reference sequence). This CDR3 spans 18 amino acids. CDR3 sequence reads: CASSSHPWQGGVLQPQHF. The DNA for the CDR3 is TGTGCCAGCAGTTCCCATCCATGGCAGGGCGGAGTCCTACAGCCCCAGCATTTT.

This chain joins TRBV10-2 and TRBJ1-5; D unclear. V was shortened by 8 bases and J by 7 bases, with 12 bases between the two germline ends. CDR1 WSHSY and CDR2 SAAADI come from the germline V gene. This CDR3 contains 12 residues. DNA of the CDR3: TGCGCCAGCGGGAGGATCGGGCAGCCCCAGCATTTT. Amino acids: CASGRIGQPQHF.

For this clonotype: One end of the junction does not line up with germline, which may come from a read error. The V call is TRBV20-1, the J call TRBJ2-1, with 10 bases lining up with TRBD2. CDR3 length: 13 residues. Per germline, CDR1 DFQATT and CDR2 SNEGSKA (reference sequence). In DNA form, the CDR3 reads TGCAGAGCTAGAAAGCGGGGGGGCAGCGAGCAGTTCTTC. This gives the protein CRARKRGGSEQFF.

The chain combines TRBV9 with TRBJ2-1; D gene uncertain. Trimming removed 0 bases at V and 8 bases at J, with 18 bases between. The CDR3 has 16 residues. Germline V gives CDR1 SGDLS, CDR2 YYNGEE. DNA of the CDR3: TGTGCCAGCAGCGTAGGGCCAGCAAAAAGTGTGGATGAGCAGTTCTTC. Translation gives CASSVGPAKSVDEQFF.

The sample holds one count of this clonotype. V is TRBV5-5 and J is TRBJ2-7; the D gene could be TRBD1 or TRBD2 (6 bases each). The CDR3 is made up of 13 amino acids. CDR1 and CDR2 (germline): SGHKS, YYEKEE (reference sequence). The V end was cut by 3 bases, the J end by 8 bases, with 15 bases between. CDR3 sequence (DNA): TGTGCCAGCAGCTCGGTGGGGGGCGTTAAGCAGTACTTC. This gives the protein CASSSVGGVKQYF.

This clonotype was seen more than once but under ten times. The chain employs TRBV4-3 and TRBJ2-3, with a tentative D call TRBD1 (6 bases). Per germline, CDR1 LGHNA and CDR2 YSLEER. CDR3 size: 18 residues. V was pared by 0 bases and J by 1 base, with 17 bases between. The CDR3 DNA reads as TGCGCCAGCAGCCAAGATTTGGGCGAGGGGGAAGGCACAGATACGCAGTATTTT. It encodes CASSQDLGEGEGTDTQYF.

This clonotype appeared a few times. The genes are TRBV11-2 and TRBJ2-7; 10 positions match TRBD2. The CDR3 has 14 residues. Germline V lookup: CDR1 SGHAT, CDR2 FQNNGV. V trimming: 7 bases; J trimming: 3 bases; junction bases outside the gene matches: 6. The CDR3 region is CASTKGLADYEQYF. In nucleotides, the CDR3 is TGTGCCAGCACCAAAGGACTAGCGGACTACGAGCAGTACTTC.

This clonotype appeared a few times. V is TRBV7-9 and J is TRBJ1-3, with D possibly TRBD1 on 6 matching bases. Trimming left V 5 bases short and J 3 bases short, with 14 bases between. The germline gives CDR1 SEHNR, CDR2 FQNEAQ (reference sequence). The CDR3 contains 15 residues. This chain's CDR3 is CASSGRTESGNTIYF. The CDR3, as DNA: TGTGCCAGCAGCGGACGGACAGAGAGTGGAAACACCATATATTTT. Based on the CDR3 plus reference TRBV7-9 and TRBJ1-3, the full variable domain is DTGVSQNPRHKITKRGQNVTFRCDPISEHNRLYWYRQTLGQGPEFLTYFQNEAQLEKSRLLSDRFSAERPKGSFSTLEIQRTEQGDSAMYLCASSGRTESGNTIYFGEGSWLTVV.

This clonotype was counted only a few times. This chain joins TRBV12-5 and TRBJ1-2; D may be TRBD1 (5 bases). Trimming took off 6 bases at V and 1 base at J, with 9 bases between the two ends. This CDR3 contains 13 residues. Germline V CDR1 and CDR2: LGHNT, FRNRAP. In DNA, the CDR3 is TGTGCTAGTGGATCGGGGCGTAACTATGGCTACACCTTC. This encodes CASGSGRNYGYTF.

J is TRBJ2-2 and V is TRBV5-6, with D uncertain. With 6 bases removed from V and 1 base from J, the gap between germline ends came to 4 bases. Germline-derived CDR1 and CDR2 are SGHDT and YYEEEE. CDR3 size: 12 residues. The CDR3 DNA is TGTGCCAGCAATGTGAACACCGGGGAGCTGTTTTTT. The encoded protein is CASNVNTGELFF. Full variable domain (remainder filled in from reference TRBV5-6 and TRBJ2-2): DAGVTQSPTHLIKTRGQQVTLRCSPKSGHDTVSWYQQALGQGPQFIFQYYEEEERQRGNFPDRFSGHQFPNYSSELNVNALLLGDSALYLCASNVNTGELFFGEGSRLTVL.

The chain couples TRBV2 to TRBJ1-2; no firm D call. V lost 7 bases to trimming and J lost 8 bases, with 14 bases between them. This CDR3 region has 12 residues. The germline V gene encodes CDR1 SNHLY and CDR2 FYNNEI. The CDR3: CASKRTDVGYTF. The CDR3 DNA reads as TGTGCCAGCAAGAGGACGGACGTGGGCTACACCTTC.

This clonotype occurred a few times. V and J are TRBV5-6 and TRBJ2-7; the D gene is possibly TRBD2 (6 bases). Germline V CDR1 and CDR2: SGHDT, YYEEEE. Deletions cut 4 bases from V and 5 bases from J, with 19 bases between. The length of the CDR3 is 15 residues. CDR3 bases: TGTGCCAGCAGCCTCCGCCGGACGGGGGTCCACGAGCAGTACTTC. Its protein is CASSLRRTGVHEQYF. Complete variable domain (other parts from reference TRBV5-6 and TRBJ2-7): DAGVTQSPTHLIKTRGQQVTLRCSPKSGHDTVSWYQQALGQGPQFIFQYYEEEERQRGNFPDRFSGHQFPNYSSELNVNALLLGDSALYLCASSLRRTGVHEQYFGPGTRLTVT.

This chain connects TRBV10-3 to TRBJ1-2, with TRBD1 matching over 8 bases. Trimming at V came to 6 bases and at J to 8 bases, leaving 11 bases not matched to a gene. From germline, CDR1 is ENHRY and CDR2 SYGVKD. The CDR3 has 14 amino acids. This CDR3 is CAISPGGGEDGYTF. CDR3 DNA: TGTGCCATCAGCCCAGGGGGCGGGGAAGACGGCTACACCTTC.

The CDR3 protein is CASSQDGSGIYGYTF. The CDR3 DNA sequence: TGTGCCAGCAGCCAAGATGGTTCGGGGATCTATGGCTACACCTTC. The rearrangement links TRBV4-2 to TRBJ1-2; D gene uncertain. Germline CDR1 LGHNA, CDR2 YNFKEQ. This CDR3 is built from 15 residues. Trimming left V 0 bases short and J 4 bases short, with 12 bases between.

The chain recombines TRBV12-3 or TRBV12-4 with TRBJ2-1; D is possibly TRBD1 or TRBD2 (5 bases each). V was cut by 2 bases and J by 4 bases, with 12 bases left in between. The CDR3 length is 15 residues. The chain's CDR3 is CASSLIRDPYNEQFF. CDR3 DNA sequence: TGTGCCAGCAGTTTAATTAGGGACCCTTACAATGAGCAGTTCTTC.

This clonotype appeared many times. CDR3 nucleotide sequence: TGTGCCTGGAGTCCGGACTTTAGAACCTACGAGCAGTACTTC. Amino acid sequence: CAWSPDFRTYEQYF. The chain recombines TRBV30 with TRBJ2-7, with D possibly being TRBD2 (5 bases). There are 14 residues in the CDR3. Germline V gene data show CDR1 as GTSNPN and CDR2 as SVGIG (reference sequence). V was shortened by 2 bases and J by 2 bases, with 13 bases between the two germline ends.

The rearrangement joins TRBV7-2 to TRBJ2-7, with D possibly TRBD2 on 5 matching bases. The germline V gene encodes CDR1 SGHTA and CDR2 FQGNSA. V was clipped by 5 bases and J by 4 bases, with 9 bases between them. The CDR3 totals 12 residues. CDR3 in DNA: TGTGCCAGCAGCGCTACTAGATACGAGCAGTACTTC. This translates into CASSATRYEQYF.